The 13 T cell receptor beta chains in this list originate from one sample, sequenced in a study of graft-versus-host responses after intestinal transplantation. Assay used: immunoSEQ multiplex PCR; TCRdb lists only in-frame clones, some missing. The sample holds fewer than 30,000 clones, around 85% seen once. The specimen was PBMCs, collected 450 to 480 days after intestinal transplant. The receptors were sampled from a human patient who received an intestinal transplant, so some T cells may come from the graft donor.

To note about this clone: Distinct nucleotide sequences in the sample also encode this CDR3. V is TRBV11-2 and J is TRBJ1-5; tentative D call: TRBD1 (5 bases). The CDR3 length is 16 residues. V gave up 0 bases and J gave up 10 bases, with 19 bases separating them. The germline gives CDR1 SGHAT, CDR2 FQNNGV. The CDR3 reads CASSLDGQGLRGPQHF. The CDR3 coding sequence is TGTGCCAGCAGCTTAGATGGGCAGGGTCTGAGGGGACCCCAGCATTTT. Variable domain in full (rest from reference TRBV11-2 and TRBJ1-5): EAGVAQSPRYKIIEKRQSVAFWCNPISGHATLYWYQQILGQGPKLLIQFQNNGVVDDSQLPKDRFSAERLKGVDSTLKIQPAKLEDSAVYLCASSLDGQGLRGPQHFGDGTRLSIL.

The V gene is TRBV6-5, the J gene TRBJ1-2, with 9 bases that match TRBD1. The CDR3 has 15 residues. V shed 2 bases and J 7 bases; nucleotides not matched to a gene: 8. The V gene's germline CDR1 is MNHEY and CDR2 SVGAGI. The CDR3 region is CASSYDPGQGFGYTF. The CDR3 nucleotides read TGTGCCAGCAGTTACGACCCGGGACAGGGATTTGGCTACACCTTC.

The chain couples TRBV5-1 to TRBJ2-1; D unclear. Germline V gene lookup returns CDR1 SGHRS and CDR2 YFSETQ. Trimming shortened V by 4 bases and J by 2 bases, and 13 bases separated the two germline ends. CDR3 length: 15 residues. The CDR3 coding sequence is TGCGCCAGCAGCGTCAACGACCCCACCTACAATGAGCAGTTCTTC. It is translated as CASSVNDPTYNEQFF.

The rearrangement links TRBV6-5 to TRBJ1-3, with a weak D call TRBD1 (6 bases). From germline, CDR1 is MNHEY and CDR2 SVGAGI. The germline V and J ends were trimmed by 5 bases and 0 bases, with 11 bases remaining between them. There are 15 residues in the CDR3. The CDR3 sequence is CASSPDRSSGNTIYF. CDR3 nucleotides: TGTGCCAGCAGTCCCGACAGGAGCTCTGGAAACACCATATATTTT.

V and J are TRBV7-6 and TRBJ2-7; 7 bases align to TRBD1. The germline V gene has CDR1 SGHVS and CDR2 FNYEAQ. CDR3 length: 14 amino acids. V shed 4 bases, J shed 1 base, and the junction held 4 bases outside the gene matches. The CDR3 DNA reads TGTGCCAGCAGCTCCAGGGGGTCTTCCTACGAGCAGTACTTC. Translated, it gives CASSSRGSSYEQYF. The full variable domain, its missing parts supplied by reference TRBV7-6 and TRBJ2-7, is GAGVSQSPRYKVTKRGQDVALRCDPISGHVSLYWYRQALGQGPEFLTYFNYEAQQDKSGLPNDRFSAERPEGSISTLTIQRTEQRDSAMYRCASSSRGSSYEQYFGPGTRLTVT.

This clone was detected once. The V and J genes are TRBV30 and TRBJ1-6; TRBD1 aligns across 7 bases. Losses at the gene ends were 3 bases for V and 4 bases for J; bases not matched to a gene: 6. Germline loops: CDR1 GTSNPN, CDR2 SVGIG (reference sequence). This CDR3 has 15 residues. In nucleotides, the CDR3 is TGTGCCTGGAGGTTGGCGGACAGGTATAATTCACCCCTCCACTTT. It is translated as CAWRLADRYNSPLHF.

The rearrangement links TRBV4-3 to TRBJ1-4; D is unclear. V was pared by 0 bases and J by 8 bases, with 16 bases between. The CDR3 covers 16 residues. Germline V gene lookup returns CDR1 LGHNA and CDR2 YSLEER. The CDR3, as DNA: TGCGCCAGCAGCCAAGACCACTTAACGCCGAGGGAAAAACTGTTTTTT. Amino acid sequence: CASSQDHLTPREKLFF.

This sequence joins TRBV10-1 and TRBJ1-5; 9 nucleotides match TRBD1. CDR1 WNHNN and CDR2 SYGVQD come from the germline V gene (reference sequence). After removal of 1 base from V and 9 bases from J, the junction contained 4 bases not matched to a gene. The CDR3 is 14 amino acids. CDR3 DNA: TGCGCCAGCAGTGAGTACAGGGGGCAGGGGCCCCAGCATTTT. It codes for CASSEYRGQGPQHF.

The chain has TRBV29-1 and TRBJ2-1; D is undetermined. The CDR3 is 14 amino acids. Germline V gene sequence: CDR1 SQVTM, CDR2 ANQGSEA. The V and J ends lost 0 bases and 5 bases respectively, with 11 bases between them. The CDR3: CSVEDSMVDNEQFF. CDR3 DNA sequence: TGCAGCGTTGAAGACAGTATGGTCGACAATGAGCAGTTCTTC.

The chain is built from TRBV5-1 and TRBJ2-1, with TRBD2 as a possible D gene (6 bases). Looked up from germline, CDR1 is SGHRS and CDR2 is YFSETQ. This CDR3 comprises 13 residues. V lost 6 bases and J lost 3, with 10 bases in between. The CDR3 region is CASNSGNYNEQFF. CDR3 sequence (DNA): TGCGCCAGCAATAGCGGAAACTACAATGAGCAGTTCTTC. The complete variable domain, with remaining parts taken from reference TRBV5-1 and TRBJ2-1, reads KAGVTQTPRYLIKTRGQQVTLSCSPISGHRSVSWYQQTPGQGLQFLFEYFSETQRNKGNFPGRFSGRQFSNSRSEMNVSTLELGDSALYLCASNSGNYNEQFFGPGTRLTVL.

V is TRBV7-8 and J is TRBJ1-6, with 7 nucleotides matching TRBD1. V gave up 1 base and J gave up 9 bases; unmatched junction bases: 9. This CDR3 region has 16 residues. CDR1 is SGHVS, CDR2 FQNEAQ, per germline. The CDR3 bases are TGTGCCAGCAGCTTAGAAGGGACAGCTGACGGTTCACCCCTCCACTTT. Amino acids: CASSLEGTADGSPLHF.

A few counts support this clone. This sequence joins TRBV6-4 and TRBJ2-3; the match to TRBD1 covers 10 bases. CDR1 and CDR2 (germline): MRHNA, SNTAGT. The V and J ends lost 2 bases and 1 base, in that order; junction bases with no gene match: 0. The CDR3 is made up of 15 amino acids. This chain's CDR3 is CASSDGTGGTDTQYF. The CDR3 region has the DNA TGTGCCAGCAGTGACGGGACAGGGGGCACAGATACGCAGTATTTT.

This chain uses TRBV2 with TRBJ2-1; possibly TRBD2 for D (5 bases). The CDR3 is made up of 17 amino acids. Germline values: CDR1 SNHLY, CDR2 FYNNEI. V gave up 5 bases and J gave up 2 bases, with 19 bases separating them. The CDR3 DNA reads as TGTGCCAGCAGTAAGCTAGCTTCTAGGGCTCCCTACAATGAGCAGTTCTTC. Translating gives CASSKLASRAPYNEQFF.